The T cell receptor (beta chain) described here comes from a study of chemoradiotherapy in HPV16-positive cancers. Study summary: Functional T-cell assays on a couple of HPV16-positive patients' cells defined candidate HPV-specific clones and common TCR motifs. Findings of the study overall: HPV-responsive T-cell expansion during chemoradiotherapy was linked to improved recurrence-free survival in HPV16-positive patients. During treatment, candidate HPV-specific clones and E7-related motifs expanded in tumor.

Comments on this clone: Its antigen is undetermined.

Per germline, CDR1 SGHNT and CDR2 YENEEA. V shed 5 bases, J shed 5 bases, and the junction held 13 bases outside the gene matches. The CDR3 spans 17 residues. Some clones are missing from TCRdb's copy, which holds only in-frame ones; the method was immunoSEQ multiplex PCR. The sample comprises around 53,000 clones, roughly 90% of which are singletons, and under 3.5% rests with the top ten. This TCR came from a human donor with HPV-associated anogenital cancer. Sequencing was performed on blood, taken from a patient who underwent chemoradiotherapy. V gene TRBV11-3 combines with J gene TRBJ2-1, with TRBD1 identical over 9 bases. The CDR3 DNA follows: TGTGCCAGCAGCCACGACTTCACCGGGACAGGGCACAATGAGCAGTTCTTC. Protein: CASSHDFTGTGHNEQFF.